The clone carrying this TCR beta chain occurred many times. The ends were cut back, 7 bases at V and 3 bases at J, with 13 bases in the middle. Germline V CDR1 and CDR2: SQVTM, ANQGSEA. This CDR3 spans 13 amino acids. TCRdb itself ran the RT-PCR reads through MiXCR, one entry per CDR3 protein. The data contain 400,000 to 500,000 distinct CDR3 sequences, 16% of them seen just once; the ten biggest clones take up 6.5% to 7.5%. This entry comes from a study of patients and donors after allogeneic stem cell transplantation. The V call is TRBV29-1, the J call TRBJ2-1; a weak D match, TRBD2 (6 bases). This receptor was taken from a human donor who was either an allogeneic HSCT recipient or a stem cell or donor lymphocyte infusion donor (not recorded which). It is not recorded whose cells these are; they may come from a transplant donor. The sequencing sample was made of blood, either unsorted or a sorted T cell fraction (not recorded which). CDR3 sequence reads: CSASGTGYNEQFF. As DNA, the CDR3 is TGCAGCGCCTCCGGGACTGGCTACAATGAGCAGTTCTTC.